This T cell receptor beta chain was documented in a study of cytomegalovirus exposure and HLA in healthy donors. At the level of the study: Samples from HLA-typed donors yielded around 79 million unique TCRs in an early data release.

The study's findings and limits: In a later analysis, TCR beta V- and J-gene trimming showed a link to a missense DCLRE1C variant. In a later analysis, the majority of CMV-associated beta chains seemingly showed HLA restriction.

Vbeta (60) and Jbeta (13) primers were used in the PCR. Authors' processing steps: An analysis performed later counted about 80 million unique TCR beta chains (approximately 11 million of them shared). Generated by immunoSEQ multiplex PCR, the TCRdb table keeps only in-frame clones and is missing some. V, J and clone size were drawn from that table, and D and trimming were deduced from the DNA. Found here are some 180,000 clones, roughly three quarters of them singletons; the top ten hold under 3%. On this clone itself: The antigen is not known.

This CDR3 region has 15 residues. Trimming at V came to 4 bases and at J to 6 bases, leaving 12 bases not matched to a gene. Germline lookup yields CDR1 LGHNA and CDR2 YNFKEQ. This TCR was recovered from a woman in her 30s in good health and CMV-seropositive. V gene TRBV4-2 combines with J gene TRBJ2-7, with TRBD2 identical over 7 bases. The source material was PBMCs. CDR3 DNA: TGTGCCAGCAGCCCTCGAGGCGAAGGGGAGGGCGAGCAGTACTTC. This gives the protein CASSPRGEGEGEQYF.